This T cell receptor (beta chain) is drawn from a study of shared clonotypes between healthy human individuals. The CDR3 is 13 residues long. Per germline, CDR1 MNHNY and CDR2 SVGAGI (reference sequence). V lost 6 bases, J lost 7 bases, and 15 bases lay in between. In regard to this clone: The antigen is undetermined.

Sorted-subset replicate PCRs used 150 to 200 ng DNA, approximately 27,000 T cell genomes. Authors' data handling: Filtering was not the same, since immunoSEQ gave junction-only sequences without quality scores. This table comes from immunoSEQ multiplex PCR, and its TCRdb copy is limited to in-frame clones, with some not included. V, J and clone size are those of that table, while D and trimming were read from the DNA. The sample carries 2.3 million or so clones, over 85% recorded once. The study, taken as a whole, reports: Naive subsets usually exceeded memory subsets in estimated richness.

Into CD45RA+ naive and CD45RA-negative memory subsets, the CD4+ cells were split. This clonotype was sampled from a man in his late teens or twenties in good health. Some clones in this sample may be carry-over from other donors' samples. Sequencing was carried out using naive CD4+ T cells from PBMCs. Subset indicated: CD45RA+ positively selected. The chain recombines TRBV6-6 with TRBJ1-2, with D unresolved. CDR3 nucleotides: TGTGCCAGCAGCCGAACTTGGGAGACTGGCTACACCTTC. Its translation is CASSRTWETGYTF.